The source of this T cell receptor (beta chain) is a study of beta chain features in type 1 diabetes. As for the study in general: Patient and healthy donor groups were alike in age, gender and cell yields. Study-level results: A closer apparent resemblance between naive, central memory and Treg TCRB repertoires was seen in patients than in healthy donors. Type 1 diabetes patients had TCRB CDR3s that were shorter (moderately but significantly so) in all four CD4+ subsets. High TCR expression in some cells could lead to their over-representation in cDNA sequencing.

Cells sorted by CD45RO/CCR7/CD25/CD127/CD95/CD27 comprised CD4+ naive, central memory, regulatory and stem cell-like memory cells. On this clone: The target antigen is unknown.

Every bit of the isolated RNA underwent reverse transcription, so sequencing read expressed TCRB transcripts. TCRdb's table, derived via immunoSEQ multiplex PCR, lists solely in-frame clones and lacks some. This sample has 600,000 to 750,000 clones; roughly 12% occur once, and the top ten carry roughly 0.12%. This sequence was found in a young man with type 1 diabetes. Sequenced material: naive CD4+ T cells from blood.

The CDR3 nucleotides are TGCAGCGTTTTATATAGCTCCTACGAGCAGTACTTC. This codes for CSVLYSSYEQYF. The V gene is TRBV29-1, the J gene TRBJ2-7; D is unresolved. V was shortened by 5 bases and J by 0 bases, with 8 bases between the two germline ends. This CDR3 is 12 amino acids long. Germline values: CDR1 SQVTM, CDR2 ANQGSEA.